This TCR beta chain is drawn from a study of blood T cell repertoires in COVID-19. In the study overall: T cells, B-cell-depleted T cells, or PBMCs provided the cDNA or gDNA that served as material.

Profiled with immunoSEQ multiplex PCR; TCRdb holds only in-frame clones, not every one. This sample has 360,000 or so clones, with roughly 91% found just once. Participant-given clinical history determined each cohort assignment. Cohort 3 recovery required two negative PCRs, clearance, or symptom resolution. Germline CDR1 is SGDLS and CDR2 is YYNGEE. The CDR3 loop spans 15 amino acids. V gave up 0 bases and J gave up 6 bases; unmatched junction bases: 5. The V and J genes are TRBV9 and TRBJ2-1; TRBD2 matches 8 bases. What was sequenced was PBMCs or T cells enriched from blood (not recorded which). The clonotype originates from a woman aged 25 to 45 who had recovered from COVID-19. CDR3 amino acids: CASSVAGTRGNEQFF. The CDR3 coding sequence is TGTGCCAGCAGCGTAGCGGGGACTAGGGGCAATGAGCAGTTCTTC. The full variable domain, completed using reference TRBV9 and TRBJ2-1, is DSGVTQTPKHLITATGQRVTLRCSPRSGDLSVYWYQQSLDQGLQFLIQYYNGEERAKGNILERFSAQQFPDLHSELNLSSLELGDSALYFCASSVAGTRGNEQFFGPGTRLTVL.